This T cell receptor beta chain was sequenced in a study of T cells in Graves' hyperthyroidism and ophthalmopathy (dated by TCRdb to the late 2010s). Describing the broader study: Peripheral blood samples were taken at the time of initial diagnosis, prior to any treatment. The paper describes TCR Vbeta CDR3 sequencing of about 140 peripheral blood samples, made up of fewer than 50 ophthalmopathy patients, around 78 hyperthyroidism patients and 17 progressor patients. TCR V-J signatures able to tell the groups apart were searched for in a discovery cohort of approximately 95 patients, of whom more than 40 had Graves' ophthalmopathy and 57 had stable Graves' hyperthyroidism. Once sampling was done, hyperthyroidism patients were given methimazole at a starting dose of 30 mg daily, whereas ophthalmopathy patients were given high-dose intravenous methylprednisolone. Thyroid tissue and blood T-cell repertoires from six Graves' hyperthyroidism patients were also compared in the study. An independent validation cohort of around 19 hyperthyroidism patients and more than 15 patients who later progressed to ophthalmopathy tested prospective prediction of ophthalmopathy. For training and testing, the 100 or so patients in the discovery cohort were randomly divided in a 7:3 ratio.

This clonotype has at least ten counts. It lacks a known antigen. Per-base qualities were not stored, and no clone one base away is much larger. Results the study describes overall, beyond this receptor: In validation, progression to ophthalmopathy was predicted by the model with nearly 71% sensitivity and 72% to 80% specificity, a median of approximately 7.1 months before onset. A model built on a 13 V-J signature distinguished ophthalmopathy from stable hyperthyroidism, reaching about 88% sensitivity and about 81% specificity in cross-validation and 80%/75% in testing. Sample size was not statistically predetermined, and blinding of investigators to group allocation was not performed. Most expanded thyroid clonotypes (frequency above 0.001) were also detected in blood, suggesting blood repertoires may reflect thyroid immune responses.

TCR beta CDR3 regions were amplified from RNA transcripts. The TCR CDR3 was subjected to a first round of RT-PCR using the HTBI primer set and the Qiagen OneStep RT-PCR kit. Libraries were constructed in a second round of multiplex PCR, after which size selection and purification were performed. Libraries were sequenced paired-end with 100 bp reads on an Illumina HiSeq2000. The study's own analysis went as follows. Raw data were processed with SOAPnuke, discarding reads with adapters, uncalled bases, mean Phred below 15, or no exact constant-primer or identifier match. High-quality paired reads were merged using COPE v1.2.5, and each unique nucleotide sequence was defined as a clonotype. MiTCR v1.1 was used to align clonotypes to the IMGT TRBV, TRBD and TRBJ reference segments. Analysis was restricted to V-J combinations with a frequency above 0.0001, which covered roughly 99% of repertoires. The TCS score was defined as the ratio of F50 (clonal expansion) to E x V (chaos), calculated using BLOSUM62-based TCRdist between CDR3 peptides within each V-J. Welch's t-statistics and random forest reduced 500 to 550 V-J features to 13, which were used in a naive Bayes classifier (R e1071). TCRdb cleaned the public reads at Q25 with fastp, built clones with MiXCR and kept in-frame beta chains. One record per CDR3 amino acid sequence lists the most common genes and DNA. V and J calls and clone size were set by TCRdb, not the authors. In all, the sample holds some 600,000 distinct CDR3 sequences, and approximately 13% of those were seen once. Jointly, the top ten make up roughly 5.5% of the sample.

The hyperthyroidism patients were between 18 and 65 years old and newly diagnosed, with a disease duration of less than 2 months. Any patient with an uncontrolled infection, another autoimmune disease, pregnancy or lactation was excluded. Diagnoses were based on clinical symptoms, serum thyroxine and TRAb, thyroid ultrasound and orbital computed tomography. For progressor patients, blood was drawn at the first diagnosis of hyperthyroidism, before any ophthalmopathy symptoms had appeared. PBMCs were separated from 10 ml of fresh peripheral blood using Ficoll-Paque density gradient centrifugation. Progressor patients were initially diagnosed with Graves' hyperthyroidism and developed ophthalmopathy during follow-up. Total RNA was extracted using Trizol reagent, and RNA quality was assessed on an Agilent 2100 Bioanalyzer. V is cut by 2 bases and J by 3 bases, and the space between the germline ends is 17 bases. Including the terminal cysteine and phenylalanine, the CDR3 comprises 16 residues. The retained sequence is limited to the CDR3, 48 bases, with the frame set at the first base. Reading the germline V gene gives CDR1 MNHEY and CDR2 SVGAGI.

Sequenced: blood. The sequence joins TRBV6-5 to TRBJ2-7; 5 matching bases give a weak D call of TRBD2. This sequence originates from a woman aged 30 to 39 with Graves' hyperthyroidism that later progressed to Graves' ophthalmopathy. The CDR3 protein: CASSYLGSHTDYEQYF. The DNA reads as follows: TGTGCCAGCAGTTACCTTGGGAGCCATACCGACTACGAGCAGTACTTC.